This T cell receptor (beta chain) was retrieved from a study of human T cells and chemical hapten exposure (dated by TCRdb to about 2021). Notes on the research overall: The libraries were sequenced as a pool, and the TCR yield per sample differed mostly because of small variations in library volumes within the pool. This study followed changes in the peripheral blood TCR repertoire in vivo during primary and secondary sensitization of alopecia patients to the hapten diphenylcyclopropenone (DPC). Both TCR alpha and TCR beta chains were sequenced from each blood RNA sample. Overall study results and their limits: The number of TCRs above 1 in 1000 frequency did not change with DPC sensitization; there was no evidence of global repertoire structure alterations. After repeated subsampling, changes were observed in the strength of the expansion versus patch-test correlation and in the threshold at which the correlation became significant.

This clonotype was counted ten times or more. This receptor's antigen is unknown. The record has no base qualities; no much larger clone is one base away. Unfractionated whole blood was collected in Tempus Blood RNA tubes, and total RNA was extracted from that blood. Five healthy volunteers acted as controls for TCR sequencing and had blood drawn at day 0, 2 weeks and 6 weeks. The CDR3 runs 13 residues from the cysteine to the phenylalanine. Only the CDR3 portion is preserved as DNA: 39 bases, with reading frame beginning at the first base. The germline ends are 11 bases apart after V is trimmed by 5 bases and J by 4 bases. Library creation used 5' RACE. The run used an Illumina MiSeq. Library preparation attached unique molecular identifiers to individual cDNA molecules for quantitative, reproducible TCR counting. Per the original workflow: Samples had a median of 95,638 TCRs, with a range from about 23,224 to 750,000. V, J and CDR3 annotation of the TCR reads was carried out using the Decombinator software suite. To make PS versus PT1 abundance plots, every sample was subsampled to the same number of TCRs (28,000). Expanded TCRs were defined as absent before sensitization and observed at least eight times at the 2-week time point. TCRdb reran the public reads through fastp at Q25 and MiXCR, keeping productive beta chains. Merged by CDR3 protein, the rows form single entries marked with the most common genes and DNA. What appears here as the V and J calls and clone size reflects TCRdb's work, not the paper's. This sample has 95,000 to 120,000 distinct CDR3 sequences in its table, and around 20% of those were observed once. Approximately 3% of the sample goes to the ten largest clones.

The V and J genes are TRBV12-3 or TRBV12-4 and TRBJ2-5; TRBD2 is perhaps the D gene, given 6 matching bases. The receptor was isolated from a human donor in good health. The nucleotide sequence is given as TGTGCCAGCAGTGTCCCCGGGGGAGAGACCCAGTACTTC. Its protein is CASSVPGGETQYF.